Listed below are T cell receptor beta chains from one sample, sequenced in a study of beta chain features in type 1 diabetes. Profiling relied on immunoSEQ multiplex PCR, and the TCRdb table lists in-frame clones only, not all of them. The repertoire consists of some 48,000 clones, with roughly 48% occurring once and the leading ten covering more than 0.1%. The sample taken for sequencing was stem cell memory CD4+ T cells from blood. All receptors come from a man aged 30 to 45 with type 1 diabetes. Each CDR3 is given with its conserved first and last residue. A D gene is named only where the DNA matches it firmly. Only part of the rows carry a size: once, few, many, or a class if the clone is expanded.

few . TRBJ1-2 TRBV5-8 CASSLARNRAFYGYTF TGTGCCAGCAGCTTGGCCCGCAACAGGGCCTTCTATGGCTACACCTTC
. . TRBJ2-7 TRBV18 CASSPYASYEQYF TGTGCCAGCTCACCATACGCCAGCTACGAGCAGTACTTC
. TRBD2 TRBJ2-7 TRBV7-2 CASSLANLLAGDYEQYF TGTGCCAGCAGCTTAGCCAACCTGCTAGCGGGGGACTACGAGCAGTACTTC
. TRBD2 TRBJ2-3 TRBV4-3 CASSRISGSTDTQYF TGCGCCAGCAGTCGTATTAGCGGGAGCACAGATACGCAGTATTTT
. TRBD1 TRBJ1-5 TRBV4-2 CASSQGAGGKQPQHF TGTGCCAGCAGCCAAGGAGCAGGGGGCAAACAGCCCCAGCATTTT
few TRBD2 TRBJ2-3 TRBV2 CASSPGLAGADTQYF TGTGCCAGCAGTCCTGGACTAGCGGGAGCAGATACGCAGTATTTT
. TRBD1 TRBJ2-7 TRBV7-3 CASSLSGTVEEQYF TGTGCCAGCAGCTTATCCGGGACAGTGGAAGAGCAGTACTTC
. TRBD2 TRBJ2-4 TRBV5-1 CASSPVGRAGVIQYF TGCGCCAGCAGCCCTGTGGGCAGGGCGGGGGTCATTCAGTACTTC
. TRBD1 TRBJ2-1 TRBV7-9 CASSAQGNNEQFF TGTGCCAGCAGCGCACAGGGGAACAATGAGCAGTTCTTC
. TRBD1 TRBJ2-5 TRBV9 CASSVGAGGPYQETQYF TGTGCCAGCAGCGTAGGGGCAGGGGGTCCGTACCAAGAGACCCAGTACTTC
. . TRBJ1-1 TRBV18 CASAGNTEAFF TGTGCCAGCGCCGGGAACACTGAAGCTTTCTTT
. TRBD1 TRBJ2-7 TRBV27 CASSRIGTGHEQYF TGTGCCAGCAGCCGGATAGGGACAGGACACGAGCAGTACTTC
. . TRBJ2-5 TRBV5-6 CASSLRLARGETQYF TGTGCCAGCAGCTTGAGGCTAGCTCGAGGAGAGACCCAGTACTTC
. . TRBJ1-4 TRBV6-6 CASSSTERVREKLFF TGTGCCAGCTCCTCCACTGAGAGGGTCCGAGAAAAACTGTTTTTT
few TRBD2 TRBJ2-1 TRBV2 CASSLTSGRHEQFF TGTGCCAGCAGTCTGACTAGCGGCCGCCATGAGCAGTTCTTC
. . TRBJ2-5 TRBV7-9 CASSHPGSQETQYF TGTGCCAGCAGCCATCCCGGGTCCCAAGAGACCCAGTACTTC
. TRBD1 TRBJ1-1 TRBV4-2 CASSLRTGGRDTEAFF TGTGCCAGCAGCCTACGGACAGGGGGCAGGGACACTGAAGCTTTCTTT
few . TRBJ2-1 TRBV7-2 CASSSPGVGEQFF TGTGCCAGCAGCTCCCCGGGGGTAGGTGAGCAGTTCTTC
once . TRBJ1-2 TRBV5-4 CASSLKQTYGYTF TGTGCCAGCAGCTTGAAACAGACCTATGGCTACACCTTC
few TRBD2 TRBJ2-1 TRBV7-9 CASSLLMIAGGMDEQFF TGTGCCAGCAGCTTATTGATGATAGCGGGAGGGATGGATGAGCAGTTCTTC
. . TRBJ1-1 TRBV18 CASSRGTENTEAFF TGTGCCAGCTCACGCGGGACCGAGAACACTGAAGCTTTCTTT
. . TRBJ1-1 TRBV1 CEWQGLGRVIEAFF TGCGAATGGCAGGGCTTAGGAAGGGTAATTGAAGCTTTCTTT